A single sample is the source of the 2 T cell receptor delta chains below, sequenced in a study of Vδ1+ human thymocytes. General study findings and limits: Thymic TRG and TRD repertoires appeared highly polyclonal, with Gaussian CDR3 length distributions.

Antigens of these TCRs are unknown. RNA was extracted from the cells and then reverse transcribed. Pooled V-gene forward primers with one constant-region reverse primer generated the CDR3 amplicons by multiplex PCR. TCRdb re-called the multiplex PCR reads with CATT. Of under 80,000 delta-chain clones detected, about 35% appear once; the ten largest clones hold about 0.26%. The sequenced material came from Vdelta1+ gamma-delta thymocytes from the thymus. Subset indicated: FACS-sorted CD3+ TCRalphabeta- TCRVdelta1+ TCRVdelta2- thymocytes. Receptors originate from a boy younger than two who had congenital heart surgery.

This chain links TRDV1 with TRDJ1; D gene uncertain. This CDR3 is built from 15 residues. Germline-derived CDR1 and CDR2 are TSWWSYY and QGS. Trimming removed 3 bases from V and 0 bases from J, with 11 bases in between. CDR3 DNA sequence: TGTGCTCTTGGGGAGGCTCCACCCTACACCGATAAACTCATCTTT. Translation gives CALGEAPPYTDKLIF.

The chain joins TRDV2 to TRDJ3, with a possible D match to TRDD3 (10 bases). The V end lost 0 bases, the J end lost 3 bases, and 32 bases lay between the germline ends. Per germline, CDR1 GEAIGNYY and CDR2 EKD. The CDR3 is 24 amino acids. This CDR3 reads CACDTGLPSYISGDTHWDTRQMFF. The CDR3 DNA reads TGTGCCTGTGACACCGGTCTTCCTTCCTACATATCGGGGGATACGCACTGGGACACCCGACAGATGTTTTTC.